The 23 T cell receptor beta chains in this list originate from one sample, sequenced in a study of response to subunit inactivated influenza vaccine. TCRdb used MiXCR to reprocess the RT-PCR reads, holding one entry per CDR3 protein. The sample has about half a million distinct CDR3 sequences, approximately 9.9% seen once; the top ten hold over 9.5%. The sequences come from PBMCs from blood, collected roughly 6 weeks after vaccination. These receptors originate from a man in his fifties who received an inactivated influenza vaccine.

The table lists this clonotype with a few counts. The J gene is TRBJ2-1, the V gene TRBV7-9; maybe TRBD1 (5 bases). Germline values: CDR1 SEHNR, CDR2 FQNEAQ (reference sequence). The germline V and J ends were trimmed by 2 bases and 7 bases, with 9 bases remaining between them. The CDR3 covers 13 residues. Written as DNA, the CDR3 is TGTGCCAGCAGCTTACAGGGTTGGAATGAGCAGTTCTTC. This codes for CASSLQGWNEQFF.

In its sample, this clonotype was seen many times. V is TRBV28 and J is TRBJ2-7; 11 nucleotides agree with TRBD1. Germline V gene sequence: CDR1 MDHEN, CDR2 SYDVKM. With V trimmed by 6 bases and J by 3 bases, 4 bases remained unmatched. The CDR3 covers 14 residues. The CDR3 spells CASRSGTGGYEQYF. In nucleotides, the CDR3 is TGTGCCAGCAGGTCCGGGACAGGGGGCTACGAGCAGTACTTC.

The V and J genes are TRBV9 and TRBJ1-2; TRBD1 aligns across 11 bases. The CDR3 is 17 residues long. J lost 3 bases, V lost 4 bases, and 11 bases had no gene match. Per germline, CDR1 SGDLS and CDR2 YYNGEE. The DNA of the CDR3 is TGTGCCAGCAGCATGAGCTCCCCGGGACAGGGGGACTATGGCTACACCTTC. Translation gives CASSMSSPGQGDYGYTF.

The chain has TRBV28 and TRBJ2-1, with D perhaps TRBD2 (6 bases). The CDR3 runs 15 residues. Germline values: CDR1 MDHEN, CDR2 SYDVKM. The ends were cut back, 5 bases at V and 5 bases at J, with 16 bases in the middle. The CDR3 here is CASSPGDFFNNEQFF. CDR3 nucleotide sequence: TGTGCCAGCAGTCCGGGGGACTTCTTCAACAATGAGCAGTTCTTC.

This clonotype has ten or more counts. The chain is built from TRBV6-1 and TRBJ1-6; 10 positions match TRBD1. This CDR3 contains 19 residues. Trimming took 5 bases from V and 7 from J; bases not matched to a gene: 17. CDR1 and CDR2 from the germline V gene are MNHNS and SASEGT. Written as DNA, the CDR3 is TGTGCCAGCAGTAAATCCGGGACAGGGGCCAGATCGTGGAATTCACCCCTCCACTTT. Its protein product is CASSKSGTGARSWNSPLHF.

The chain is built from TRBV27 and TRBJ2-7; 7 nucleotides align to TRBD1. V lost 2 bases and J lost 3; bases outside the gene matches: 7. The CDR3 contains 15 residues. Per the germline V gene, CDR1 is MNHEY and CDR2 is SMNVEV (reference sequence). CDR3 coding DNA: TGTGCCAGCAGTTTAGATCCCGGGACAGACTACGAGCAGTACTTC. It is translated as CASSLDPGTDYEQYF.

The rearrangement joins TRBV6-2 or TRBV6-3 to TRBJ1-1; D is perhaps TRBD1 (6 bases). CDR3 length: 14 residues. Trimming pared 6 bases from V and 0 bases from J, leaving 11 bases between. Germline lookup yields CDR1 MNHEY and CDR2 SVGEGT. In nucleotides, the CDR3 is TGTGCCAGCAGGTTGACAGGTCTGAACACTGAAGCTTTCTTT. Its protein is CASRLTGLNTEAFF.

The V call is TRBV30, the J call TRBJ1-1; perhaps TRBD1 as D (6 bases). The germline V and J ends were trimmed by 4 bases and 1 base, with 13 bases remaining between them. The CDR3 spans 14 residues. The germline CDR1 and CDR2 sequences are GTSNPN and SVGIG (reference sequence). CDR3 DNA: TGTGCCTGGAATTATGGACAGACGAACACTGAAGCTTTCTTT. This encodes CAWNYGQTNTEAFF.

This clonotype was seen repeatedly, ten times or more. V gene TRBV29-1 combines with J gene TRBJ2-1, with D unclear. Germline-derived CDR1 and CDR2 are SQVTM and ANQGSEA. Trimming cost V 3 bases and J 0 bases, with 12 bases left between them. The CDR3 runs to 15 residues. The CDR3 here is CSVEGADHSYNEQFF. CDR3 sequence (DNA): TGCAGCGTTGAGGGTGCGGACCACTCCTACAATGAGCAGTTCTTC.

At least ten counts were recorded for this clonotype. The CDR3 DNA sequence: TGTGCCAGCAGTTACAAATATGGGGACAGCTACGAGCAGTACTTC. Its protein product is CASSYKYGDSYEQYF. The chain is built from TRBV6-5 and TRBJ2-7, with 7 bases that match TRBD1. Germline-derived CDR1 and CDR2 are MNHEY and SVGAGI. The CDR3 has 15 amino acids. J lost 3 bases, V lost 2 bases, and 7 bases had no gene match.

This clonotype was seen a handful of times. The chain joins TRBV5-1 to TRBJ1-2, with unresolved D. The germline gives CDR1 SGHRS, CDR2 YFSETQ. The CDR3 is 14 amino acids. Trimming took 0 bases from V and 0 from J, leaving 6 bases between them. The CDR3 bases are TGCGCCAGCAGCTTGGAATCGGCTAACTATGGCTACACCTTC. Residues: CASSLESANYGYTF.

This clonotype appeared a few times. The chain employs TRBV7-9 and TRBJ2-5, with D possibly TRBD1 on 5 matching bases. CDR1 is SEHNR and CDR2 is FQNEAQ in the germline V gene (reference sequence). Trimming took 6 bases from V and 3 from J, leaving 17 bases between them. CDR3 length: 15 amino acids. The CDR3 sequence: CASSGVGAAEETQYF. The CDR3 coding sequence is TGTGCCAGCAGTGGGGTTGGGGCAGCCGAAGAGACCCAGTACTTC.

V and J are TRBV5-1 and TRBJ2-1, with 10 bases aligning to TRBD1. J lost 5 bases, V lost 0 bases, and 5 bases had no gene match. Germline V gives CDR1 SGHRS, CDR2 YFSETQ. CDR3 length equals 16 residues. The CDR3, as DNA: TGCGCCAGCAGCTTGGCTCCGGGACAGGGGAACAATGAGCAGTTCTTC. Its protein product is CASSLAPGQGNNEQFF.

This chain uses TRBV5-1 with TRBJ1-2; D is unclear. The CDR3 spans 16 residues. In germline, CDR1 is SGHRS, CDR2 YFSETQ. V was cut by 0 bases and J by 4 bases, with 16 bases left in between. The CDR3 loop is CASSLVGQDASYGYTF. The CDR3 nucleotides read TGCGCCAGCAGCTTGGTGGGCCAGGACGCAAGCTATGGCTACACCTTC.

The rearrangement uses TRBV4-3 and TRBJ2-7; maybe TRBD2 (5 bases). Between the trimmed V and J ends, which lost 0 bases and 0 bases, there was a span of 9 bases. The CDR3 loop spans 15 amino acids. Germline V gives CDR1 LGHNA, CDR2 YSLEER. CDR3 nucleotide sequence: TGCGCCAGCAGCCAAGATGAGGGTTCCTCCTACGAGCAGTACTTC. Translating it yields CASSQDEGSSYEQYF.

In this sample, this clonotype turned up many times. An end of the junction differs from the germline gene, which may be a read error. The chain uses TRBV12-3 or TRBV12-4 and TRBJ2-3; 8 bases agree with TRBD2. The CDR3 sequence is 15 residues long. This chain's CDR3 is CASSLAGFSTDTQYF. Here the CDR3 DNA reads TGTGCCAGCAGTCTAGCGGGTTTCTCCACAGATACGCAGTATTTT.

This clonotype has at least ten counts. The chain uses TRBV20-1 and TRBJ2-7; no clear D. This CDR3 has 14 residues. Trimming removed 5 bases from V and 0 bases from J, with 14 bases in between. CDR1 is DFQATT, CDR2 SNEGSKA, per germline (reference sequence). DNA for the CDR3: TGCAGTGCTGGTCCAGTCCAAATCTCCTACGAGCAGTACTTC. Encoded protein: CSAGPVQISYEQYF.

A remark on this clonotype: One junction end disagrees with the germline gene, perhaps due to a read error. This chain uses TRBV6-2 or TRBV6-3 with TRBJ2-2; 7 positions agree with TRBD1. The CDR3 extends over 15 amino acids. Per the germline V gene, CDR1 is MNHEY and CDR2 is SVGEGT. The CDR3 DNA sequence: TGTGCCAGCAGTTCGGGACAGAAGAACACCGGGGTGCTGTTTTTT. Its protein is CASSSGQKNTGVLFF.

This clonotype showed up just a few times. The chain is built from TRBV11-1 and TRBJ2-2, with 9 bases that match TRBD2. The V segment lost 5 bases and the J segment 1 base; nucleotides outside the gene matches: 11. The CDR3 covers 18 residues. The germline gives CDR1 SGHAT, CDR2 FQDESV (reference sequence). CDR3: CASSLRRLAARNTGELFF. Written as DNA, the CDR3 is TGTGCCAGCAGCCTCAGACGACTAGCGGCCAGGAACACCGGGGAGCTGTTTTTT.

The rearrangement uses TRBV28 and TRBJ1-1; D ambiguous. V was pared by 1 base and J by 1 base, with 7 bases between. Germline CDR1 is MDHEN and CDR2 is SYDVKM. The CDR3 extends over 14 amino acids. The CDR3 DNA reads as TGTGCCAGCAGTTTATTGATGGGGAACACTGAAGCTTTCTTT. It translates to CASSLLMGNTEAFF.

This clonotype has at least ten counts. CDR3 residues: CASSRGQAYEQYF. The CDR3, as DNA: TGTGCCAGCAGCCGGGGACAGGCCTACGAGCAGTACTTC. The J gene is TRBJ2-7, the V gene TRBV12-3 or TRBV12-4; the match to TRBD1 covers 8 bases. With 6 bases clipped from V and 2 bases from J, the junction kept 3 bases outside the gene matches. The CDR3 contains 13 residues.

In its sample, this clonotype was seen a few times. The J gene is TRBJ2-2, the V gene TRBV10-3; D might be TRBD2 (5 bases). Per the germline V gene, CDR1 is ENHRY and CDR2 is SYGVKD. Trimming took off 10 bases at V and 5 bases at J, with 17 bases between the two ends. The CDR3 is 14 amino acids. The CDR3 DNA is TGTGCCACAGAGGTCCGGGAATCTACCGGGGAGCTGTTTTTT. Amino acid sequence: CATEVRESTGELFF.

This clonotype was counted between two and nine times. The chain has TRBV20-1 and TRBJ2-4, with TRBD1 as a possible D gene (5 bases). The germline V gene has CDR1 DFQATT and CDR2 SNEGSKA (reference sequence). The length of the CDR3 is 14 residues. V dropped 6 bases and J dropped 1 base, with 13 bases sitting between them. This CDR3 is CSAGRKGAKNIQYF. CDR3 coding DNA: TGCAGTGCCGGTAGGAAGGGGGCCAAAAACATTCAGTACTTC.